These 29 T cell receptor beta chains came from one sample sequenced in a study of blood T cell repertoires in COVID-19. Profiled with immunoSEQ multiplex PCR; TCRdb holds only in-frame clones, not every one. The repertoire consists of approximately 150,000 clones, with roughly 84% occurring once and the leading ten covering around 2.1%. Input material: peripheral blood. These TCRs come from a man between 70 and 80 years old with acute or convalescent COVID-19.

The J gene is TRBJ2-1, the V gene TRBV19; 8 bases agree with TRBD1. The V and J ends lost 7 bases and 7 bases, in that order; junction bases with no gene match: 9. The CDR3 contains 14 residues. Germline CDR1 is LNHDA and CDR2 is SQIVND (reference sequence). The CDR3 here is CASMSWQGANEQFF. CDR3 in DNA: TGTGCCAGTATGTCCTGGCAGGGGGCGAATGAGCAGTTCTTC.

The chain carries TRBV6-1 and TRBJ1-4; TRBD1 matches at 8 bases. Germline assignment: CDR1 MNHNS and CDR2 SASEGT. V shed 3 bases, J shed 7 bases, and the junction held 13 bases outside the gene matches. This CDR3 contains 17 residues. The CDR3: CASSDSTRTGRVEKLFF. The CDR3 nucleotides read TGTGCCAGCAGTGATTCAACTCGGACAGGGCGGGTTGAAAAACTGTTTTTT.

The chain has TRBV19 and TRBJ1-6; unclear D gene. This CDR3 has 13 residues. V was clipped by 7 bases and J by 8 bases, with 12 bases between them. Germline CDR1 LNHDA, CDR2 SQIVND (reference sequence). CDR3 DNA: TGTGCCAGTACCGGGGTACTCGATTCACCCCTCCACTTT. Translating gives CASTGVLDSPLHF. Looking up the rest from reference TRBV19 and TRBJ1-6 gives the full variable domain: DGGITQSPKYLFRKEGQNVTLSCEQNLNHDAMYWYRQDPGQGLRLIYYSQIVNDFQKGDIAEGYSVSREKKESFPLTVTSAQKNPTAFYLCASTGVLDSPLHFGNGTRLTVT.

The V and J genes are TRBV11-2 and TRBJ2-7; perhaps TRBD2 as D (6 bases). Germline CDR1 and CDR2: SGHAT and FQNNGV. Trimming left V 8 bases short and J 5 bases short, with 16 bases between. The CDR3 has 13 amino acids. The CDR3 loop reads CASAKAGTDEQYF. CDR3 in DNA: TGTGCCAGCGCTAAGGCCGGGACTGACGAGCAGTACTTC.

The rearrangement joins TRBV6-5 to TRBJ1-4; D gene uncertain. The germline CDR1 and CDR2 sequences are MNHEY and SVGAGI. V shed 6 bases and J shed 4 bases, with 9 bases lying between them. This CDR3 is 13 amino acids long. This CDR3 reads CASSQQSNEKLFF. For the CDR3, the DNA is TGTGCCAGCAGCCAACAGAGTAATGAAAAACTGTTTTTT.

The rearrangement uses TRBV11-3 and TRBJ2-7; D might be TRBD2 (5 bases). V lost 2 bases to trimming and J lost 8 bases, with 13 bases between them. Germline CDR1 SGHNT, CDR2 YENEEA. The CDR3 loop spans 13 amino acids. CDR3 region: CASSLSIGSKQYF. CDR3 coding DNA: TGTGCCAGCAGCTTATCCATTGGGAGTAAGCAGTACTTC.

The chain uses TRBV12-3 or TRBV12-4 and TRBJ1-5, with 10 bases identical to TRBD1. V gave up 8 bases and J gave up 6 bases; unmatched junction bases: 1. CDR3 length: 12 residues. The CDR3 is CASRTGGQPQHF. The CDR3 DNA reads as TGTGCCAGCCGGACAGGGGGTCAGCCCCAGCATTTT.

This chain joins TRBV5-5 and TRBJ2-2, with 15 bases lining up with TRBD2. This CDR3 spans 17 amino acids. Germline-derived CDR1 and CDR2 are SGHKS and YYEKEE (reference sequence). V lost 4 bases and J lost 2; bases outside the gene matches: 3. In DNA, the CDR3 is TGTGCCAGCAGCGGGACTAGCGGGGGGTCAAACACCGGGGAGCTGTTTTTT. It encodes CASSGTSGGSNTGELFF.

The chain couples TRBV5-8 to TRBJ1-1; TRBD1 matches at 8 bases. Germline V gives CDR1 SGHTS, CDR2 YDEGEE. The CDR3 sequence is 14 residues long. With V trimmed by 3 bases and J by 4 bases, 5 bases remained unmatched. Written as DNA, the CDR3 is TGTGCCAGCAGCTCACGACAGGGGCCCACTGAAGCTTTCTTT. Its protein is CASSSRQGPTEAFF.

This chain joins TRBV6-1 and TRBJ1-5, with a possible D match to TRBD1 (5 bases). Germline V gene data show CDR1 as MNHNS and CDR2 as SASEGT. V was shortened by 3 bases and J by 7 bases, with 19 bases between the two germline ends. This CDR3 has 16 amino acids. The DNA of the CDR3 is TGTGCCAGCAGTGAGGCACGTTATCAGGGTTTCCAGCCCCAGCATTTT. Translating gives CASSEARYQGFQPQHF.

This clone was observed a single time. This chain links TRBV11-2 with TRBJ2-1, with 7 bases that match TRBD1. This CDR3 region has 13 residues. Germline trimming cut 0 bases from V and 10 bases from J; bases unmatched to any gene: 3. The germline CDR1 and CDR2 sequences are SGHAT and FQNNGV. CDR3: CASSLDRGREQFF. CDR3 DNA: TGTGCCAGCAGCTTAGATAGGGGGCGAGAGCAGTTCTTC.

The chain combines TRBV28 with TRBJ2-3; possible D gene TRBD2, 7 bases. This CDR3 region has 15 residues. V shed 6 bases and J shed 4 bases, with 17 bases lying between them. The germline gives CDR1 MDHEN, CDR2 SYDVKM. The CDR3 DNA follows: TGTGCCAGCAGGAAGGGGGGGGGCGAGGCAGATACGCAGTATTTT. Translated, it gives CASRKGGGEADTQYF.

The J gene is TRBJ2-3, the V gene TRBV11-2, with TRBD2 matching over 8 bases. The CDR3 totals 16 residues. Germline loops: CDR1 SGHAT, CDR2 FQNNGV. J lost 1 base, V lost 5 bases, and 8 bases had no gene match. CDR3 loop: CASSRKGLGGTDTQYF. The CDR3 region has the DNA TGTGCCAGCAGCCGGAAGGGACTAGGGGGCACAGATACGCAGTATTTT. Combining the CDR3 with reference TRBV11-2 and TRBJ2-3 gives the whole variable domain EAGVAQSPRYKIIEKRQSVAFWCNPISGHATLYWYQQILGQGPKLLIQFQNNGVVDDSQLPKDRFSAERLKGVDSTLKIQPAKLEDSAVYLCASSRKGLGGTDTQYFGPGTRLTVL.

The gene calls are TRBV6-5 and TRBJ1-5, with 9 nucleotides matching TRBD1. J gave up 1 base and V 6 bases, and 4 bases lay outside the gene matches. The CDR3 sequence is 15 residues long. The germline gives CDR1 MNHEY, CDR2 SVGAGI. The chain's CDR3 is CASRGDRESNQPQHF. CDR3 sequence (DNA): TGTGCCAGCAGAGGGGACAGGGAGAGCAATCAGCCCCAGCATTTT.

This clone has just one count. The chain employs TRBV11-1 and TRBJ2-1, with a tentative D call TRBD2 (6 bases). The CDR3 length is 14 residues. Germline-derived CDR1 and CDR2 are SGHAT and FQDESV (reference sequence). The germline V and J ends were trimmed by 0 bases and 9 bases, with 12 bases remaining between them. The CDR3 spells CASSLAASVSEQFF. DNA for the CDR3: TGTGCCAGCAGCTTAGCTGCTAGCGTTAGTGAGCAGTTCTTC.

The chain employs TRBV11-2 and TRBJ1-5, with a weak D call TRBD1 (6 bases). Germline V gene lookup returns CDR1 SGHAT and CDR2 FQNNGV. Trimming cost V 5 bases and J 0 bases, with 17 bases left between them. CDR3 length equals 17 residues. CDR3 residues: CASSLRRSGASNQPQHF. The CDR3 nucleotides are TGTGCCAGCAGCCTCCGACGTTCAGGGGCTAGCAATCAGCCCCAGCATTTT.

This rearrangement joins TRBV6-5 to TRBJ1-3; 8 bases align to TRBD1. The V and J ends lost 6 bases and 3 bases, in that order; junction bases with no gene match: 4. This CDR3 contains 14 residues. Germline V CDR1 and CDR2: MNHEY, SVGAGI. The CDR3, as DNA: TGTGCCAGCAGACGGACAGGGCTTGGAAACACCATATATTTT. It codes for CASRRTGLGNTIYF.

This chain uses TRBV25-1 with TRBJ2-4; maybe TRBD1 (6 bases). This CDR3 has 15 amino acids. Trimming shortened V by 2 bases and J by 8 bases, and 16 bases separated the two germline ends. Germline loops: CDR1 MGHDK, CDR2 SYGVNS. CDR3 bases: TGTGCCAGCAGTGAACAAGGGGGTTTATCAGACATTCAGTACTTC. It encodes CASSEQGGLSDIQYF.

The V gene is TRBV5-4, the J gene TRBJ2-7, with 7 bases identical to TRBD1. CDR1 is SGHNT and CDR2 is YYREEE in the germline V gene (reference sequence). V was clipped by 3 bases and J by 1 base; unmatched bases: 7. The CDR3 consists of 15 residues. CDR3 in amino acids: CASSSGRRGSYEQYF. CDR3 sequence (DNA): TGTGCCAGCAGCTCCGGGCGCAGGGGGTCCTACGAGCAGTACTTC. Full variable domain (outside the CDR3, taken from reference TRBV5-4 and TRBJ2-7): ETGVTQSPTHLIKTRGQQVTLRCSSQSGHNTVSWYQQALGQGPQFIFQYYREEENGRGNFPPRFSGLQFPNYSSELNVNALELDDSALYLCASSSGRRGSYEQYFGPGTRLTVT.

This chain uses TRBV5-4 with TRBJ2-1, with 7 positions matching TRBD1. The J segment lost 3 bases and the V segment lost 4 bases, leaving 7 bases of the junction unmatched. CDR1 is SGHNT, CDR2 YYREEE, per germline (reference sequence). The CDR3 sequence is 15 residues long. CDR3: CASSPTGQIYNEQFF. DNA for the CDR3: TGTGCCAGCAGCCCAACGGGACAGATCTACAATGAGCAGTTCTTC.

The rearrangement joins TRBV5-4 to TRBJ1-2, with 7 bases that match TRBD1. Germline CDR1 is SGHNT and CDR2 is YYREEE (reference sequence). With V trimmed by 4 bases and J by 8 bases, 5 bases remained unmatched. The CDR3 sequence is 12 residues long. The CDR3, as DNA: TGTGCCAGCAGCCCCGGACAGGAAGGCTACACCTTC. Residues: CASSPGQEGYTF.

This rearrangement joins TRBV6-6 to TRBJ2-3; TRBD2 matches at 14 bases. V dropped 5 bases and J dropped 4; count of bases not matched to a gene: 8. This CDR3 has 17 amino acids. The germline V gene has CDR1 MNHNY and CDR2 SVGAGI (reference sequence). The CDR3 is CASSQRLAGGAPDTQYF. CDR3 nucleotide sequence: TGTGCCAGCAGTCAGAGACTAGCGGGAGGGGCTCCAGATACGCAGTATTTT.

The CDR3 DNA follows: TGTGCCAGCAGCGAGGGGGACAGAGGGGAGACCCAGTACTTC. Its translation: CASSEGDRGETQYF. This rearrangement joins TRBV6-5 to TRBJ2-5; 7 nucleotides align to TRBD1. Germline-derived CDR1 and CDR2 are MNHEY and SVGAGI. The CDR3 length is 14 residues. Trimming cost V 6 bases and J 5 bases; bases outside gene matches: 9.

The V call is TRBV29-1, the J call TRBJ1-1, with D possibly being TRBD1 (6 bases). The V gene lost 7 bases and the J gene lost 3 bases, with 9 bases spanning the gap. Germline V CDR1 and CDR2: SQVTM, ANQGSEA. The CDR3 spans 11 residues. CDR3 sequence reads: CSAGADTEAFF. CDR3 nucleotides: TGCAGCGCGGGGGCGGACACTGAAGCTTTCTTT. Supplemented by reference TRBV29-1 and TRBJ1-1, the full variable domain reads SAVISQKPSRDICQRGTSLTIQCQVDSQVTMMFWYRQQPGQSLTLIATANQGSEATYESGFVIDKFPISRPNLTFSTLTVSNMSPEDSSIYLCSAGADTEAFFGQGTRLTVV.

This clone appeared a single time. V is TRBV7-8 and J is TRBJ1-4, with D uncertain. Trimming removed 1 base from V and 5 bases from J, with 14 bases in between. Germline CDR1 SGHVS, CDR2 FQNEAQ. This CDR3 contains 16 residues. DNA for the CDR3: TGTGCCAGCAGCTTAGGTCCCGGCAGGAACAATGAAAAACTGTTTTTT. It codes for CASSLGPGRNNEKLFF.

V usage is TRBV6-5 and J usage is TRBJ2-5; D unresolved. The V gene's germline CDR1 is MNHEY and CDR2 SVGAGI. The CDR3 contains 15 residues. Trimming cost V 6 bases and J 5 bases, with 19 bases left between them. The CDR3 DNA follows: TGTGCCAGCAGGAAGACACCTCCACGGCAGGAGACCCAGTACTTC. Translated, it gives CASRKTPPRQETQYF.

This chain connects TRBV12-3 or TRBV12-4 to TRBJ1-2; D is unresolved. The CDR3 extends over 13 amino acids. Trimming removed 1 base from V and 4 bases from J, with 7 bases in between. The CDR3 bases are TGTGCCAGCAGTTTAGAGGGAGTCTATGGCTACACCTTC. This codes for CASSLEGVYGYTF.

V and J are TRBV24-1 and TRBJ2-1; perhaps TRBD2 as D (6 bases). The ends were cut back, 4 bases at V and 0 bases at J, with 12 bases in the middle. Germline assignment: CDR1 KGHDR and CDR2 SFDVKD. CDR3 length equals 16 residues. The DNA for the CDR3 is TGTGCCACCAGTGAGGTGACGGGGGACTCCTACAATGAGCAGTTCTTC. Encoded protein: CATSEVTGDSYNEQFF.

This clone occurred once. The chain carries TRBV10-2 and TRBJ1-5, with D possibly being TRBD1 (6 bases). Germline V gene sequence: CDR1 WSHSY, CDR2 SAAADI. The CDR3 is 21 amino acids. V lost 5 bases and J 0 bases, leaving 29 bases between the germline ends. The DNA for the CDR3 is TGCGCCAGCAGTTCTTCCTCAAGAGGGGGTGGCCACAGGTTTAGCAATCAGCCCCAGCATTTT. The encoded protein is CASSSSSRGGGHRFSNQPQHF.